This passage covers 32 T cell receptor beta chains from one sample sequenced in a study of blood T cell repertoires in COVID-19. Assay used: immunoSEQ multiplex PCR; TCRdb lists only in-frame clones, some missing. The table records about 180,000 clones, 80% to 85% of them present only once. The sample consisted of peripheral blood. The source of these receptors is a woman aged 65 to 85 with COVID-19, enrolled during active disease.

In this sample, this clone is large. The chain is built from TRBV6-1 and TRBJ2-3; TRBD2 is a possible D gene (6 bases). Germline V gene sequence: CDR1 MNHNS, CDR2 SASEGT. Trimming removed 0 bases at V and 3 bases at J, with 16 bases between. The CDR3 has 17 residues. CDR3 nucleotides: TGTGCCAGCAGTGAAGCGTTAGCAGGGAGGTCAACAGATACGCAGTATTTT. The encoded protein is CASSEALAGRSTDTQYF.

This clone was seen just once. The chain is built from TRBV15 and TRBJ1-2, with TRBD1 identical over 7 bases. The CDR3 loop spans 15 amino acids. With V trimmed by 0 bases and J by 4 bases, 5 bases remained unmatched. Germline CDR1 LNHNV, CDR2 YYDKDF (reference sequence). The CDR3 is CATSRDGDSFYGYTF. In DNA, the CDR3 is TGTGCCACCAGCAGAGATGGGGACAGCTTCTATGGCTACACCTTC.

The rearrangement joins TRBV6-5 to TRBJ2-5; the match to TRBD1 covers 10 bases. The CDR3 is 14 residues long. The trim removed 8 bases at V and 4 bases at J, leaving 7 bases unmatched. Per germline, CDR1 MNHEY and CDR2 SVGAGI. The chain's CDR3 is CASRRRDRGETQYF. CDR3 in DNA: TGTGCCAGCCGCCGCCGGGACAGGGGAGAGACCCAGTACTTC.

The J gene is TRBJ2-6, the V gene TRBV10-3; D gene unclear. The CDR3 length is 15 residues. Trimming stripped 3 bases from V and 0 bases from J, with 6 bases between. The V gene's germline CDR1 is ENHRY and CDR2 SYGVKD. This chain's CDR3 is CAISETPSGANVLTF. CDR3 nucleotides: TGTGCCATCAGTGAAACTCCCTCTGGGGCCAACGTCCTGACTTTC.

The chain has TRBV6-2 or TRBV6-3 and TRBJ2-2; D is unclear. Germline V gives CDR1 MNHEY, CDR2 SVGEGT. The CDR3 is 14 amino acids. V dropped 2 bases and J dropped 5 bases, with 9 bases sitting between them. This chain's CDR3 is CASSYRLETGELFF. The CDR3 DNA reads as TGTGCCAGCAGTTACCGGCTAGAGACCGGGGAGCTGTTTTTT.

The chain employs TRBV3-1 (or the pseudogene TRBV3-2) and TRBJ2-1; tentatively, D is TRBD1 (5 bases). The germline gives CDR1 LGHDT, CDR2 YNNKEL (reference sequence). V dropped 11 bases and J dropped 8 bases, with 19 bases sitting between them. The CDR3 covers 13 residues. The CDR3 DNA is TGTGCCTCTACCAGCAATTGGGGCGATGAGCAGTTCTTC. Encoded protein: CASTSNWGDEQFF.

V gene TRBV9 combines with J gene TRBJ2-1; weak D call: TRBD2 (5 bases). The CDR3 length is 15 residues. Trimming took off 3 bases at V and 0 bases at J, with 10 bases between the two ends. Germline-derived CDR1 and CDR2 are SGDLS and YYNGEE. CDR3 in DNA: TGTGCCAGCAGCGAGCGGTTAGCCTCCTACAATGAGCAGTTCTTC. Translated: CASSERLASYNEQFF.

This chain connects TRBV6-5 to TRBJ2-1, with 7 bases lining up with TRBD1. CDR3 size: 14 residues. CDR1 MNHEY and CDR2 SVGAGI come from the germline V gene. V shed 0 bases and J 6 bases; nucleotides not matched to a gene: 2. CDR3 in amino acids: CASSYSTGVNEQFF. Here the CDR3 DNA reads TGTGCCAGCAGTTACTCTACAGGGGTCAATGAGCAGTTCTTC.

The chain is built from TRBV6-2 or TRBV6-3 and TRBJ2-1, with a possible D match to TRBD1 (6 bases). V was trimmed by 5 bases and J by 6 bases, leaving 8 bases between them. The CDR3 loop spans 12 amino acids. Germline V CDR1 and CDR2: MNHEY, SVGEGT. The CDR3 DNA sequence: TGTGCCAGCAGTGCACAGGGCAATGAGCAGTTCTTC. Translated, it gives CASSAQGNEQFF.

J is TRBJ2-7 and V is TRBV28; weak D call: TRBD1 (6 bases). With 9 bases removed from V and 0 bases from J, the gap between germline ends came to 9 bases. CDR3 length: 12 amino acids. Germline V gene data show CDR1 as MDHEN and CDR2 as SYDVKM. The CDR3 loop is CASAGDSYEQYF. DNA of the CDR3: TGTGCCAGTGCAGGGGACTCCTACGAGCAGTACTTC.

J is TRBJ2-5 and V is TRBV3-1 (or the pseudogene TRBV3-2), with TRBD2 matching 8 bases. Trimming removed 4 bases from V and 4 bases from J; junction bases left unmatched: 11. CDR1 LGHDT and CDR2 YNNKEL come from the germline V gene (reference sequence). The CDR3 is 16 amino acids. The CDR3: CASSLWGVAGIETQYF. The CDR3 region has the DNA TGTGCCAGCAGCCTGTGGGGGGTAGCGGGAATAGAGACCCAGTACTTC.

This chain connects TRBV19 to TRBJ2-7, with 10 nucleotides matching TRBD1. This CDR3 comprises 21 residues. The junction had 20 bases not matched to a gene; V was cut back by 0 bases and J by 3 bases. CDR1 is LNHDA and CDR2 is SQIVND in the germline V gene (reference sequence). In nucleotides, the CDR3 is TGTGCCAGTAGTATAGATTCGACAGGGGGCGAGGGTGAAACCCTCTACTACGAGCAGTACTTC. Protein: CASSIDSTGGEGETLYYEQYF.

J is TRBJ1-2 and V is TRBV27; tentatively, D is TRBD1 (6 bases). This CDR3 spans 14 amino acids. Germline V gene lookup returns CDR1 MNHEY and CDR2 SMNVEV (reference sequence). V was shortened by 0 bases and J by 3 bases, with 8 bases between the two germline ends. The CDR3 coding sequence is TGTGCCAGCAGTTTATCGTACAGGGACTATGGCTACACCTTC. This gives the protein CASSLSYRDYGYTF.

V and J are TRBV28 and TRBJ1-6, with no clear D. CDR1 is MDHEN, CDR2 SYDVKM, per germline. The CDR3 has 16 amino acids. Trimming shortened V by 2 bases and J by 2 bases, and 10 bases separated the two germline ends. The DNA of the CDR3 is TGTGCCAGCAGTTTAAAATCATTCACCTATAATTCACCCCTCCACTTT. This sequence encodes CASSLKSFTYNSPLHF.

The CDR3 DNA is TGTGCCAGCAGTGGGCTCCCCGGCGATGGCTACACCTTC. Protein: CASSGLPGDGYTF. V and J are TRBV28 and TRBJ1-2; D uncertain. The CDR3 extends over 13 amino acids. Between the trimmed V and J ends, which lost 5 bases and 6 bases, there was a span of 13 bases. Germline CDR1 is MDHEN and CDR2 is SYDVKM.

The genes are TRBV7-9 and TRBJ1-1; no clear D gene. Germline V CDR1 and CDR2: SEHNR, FQNEAQ (reference sequence). This CDR3 has 13 amino acids. Trimming cost V 5 bases and J 1 base, with 8 bases left between them. Here the CDR3 reads CASSEQPNTEAFF. In nucleotides, the CDR3 is TGTGCCAGCAGCGAACAGCCGAACACTGAAGCTTTCTTT.

The chain has TRBV2 and TRBJ2-7; D unresolved. The length of the CDR3 is 11 residues. Germline CDR1 SNHLY, CDR2 FYNNEI. V was pared by 5 bases and J by 4 bases, with 6 bases between. The CDR3 here is CASSSLYEQYF. Here the CDR3 DNA reads TGTGCCAGCAGTTCCCTTTACGAGCAGTACTTC.

V is TRBV3-1 (or the pseudogene TRBV3-2) and J is TRBJ2-2; 8 bases are a match to TRBD1. This CDR3 comprises 16 residues. V lost 4 bases and J lost 6; bases outside the gene matches: 10. The germline CDR1 and CDR2 sequences are LGHDT and YNNKEL (reference sequence). The CDR3 DNA reads as TGTGCCAGCAGCCGACCGGACAGGGCCTCGGCCGGGGAGCTGTTTTTT. It translates to CASSRPDRASAGELFF.

The V call is TRBV7-3, the J call TRBJ2-3; maybe TRBD2 (7 bases). The CDR3 sequence is 15 residues long. Trimming removed 2 bases at V and 8 bases at J, with 17 bases between. Germline assignment: CDR1 SGHTA and CDR2 FQGTGA. CDR3 in amino acids: CASSLSPGGRGTQYF. The CDR3 DNA is TGTGCCAGCAGCTTATCGCCCGGGGGGCGGGGTACGCAGTATTTT.

This chain links TRBV5-6 with TRBJ2-1; D perhaps matches TRBD1 (5 bases). Germline V gene data show CDR1 as SGHDT and CDR2 as YYEEEE. Trimming pared 3 bases from V and 6 bases from J, leaving 13 bases between. The CDR3 runs to 14 residues. The CDR3 spells CASSSGFVLNEQFF. For the CDR3, the DNA is TGTGCCAGCAGCTCAGGGTTCGTCCTCAATGAGCAGTTCTTC.

The V and J genes are TRBV6-1 and TRBJ2-5; 11 bases fit TRBD1. This CDR3 comprises 15 residues. Trimming cost V 3 bases and J 4 bases; bases outside gene matches: 4. Germline values: CDR1 MNHNS, CDR2 SASEGT. CDR3 DNA sequence: TGTGCCAGCAGTGAGGGACAGGGGGGGGGAGAGACCCAGTACTTC. This encodes CASSEGQGGGETQYF.

This clone was seen a single time. This chain uses TRBV19 with TRBJ2-1; 8 bases match TRBD1. With 3 bases clipped from V and 9 bases from J, the junction kept 10 bases outside the gene matches. Germline CDR1 is LNHDA and CDR2 is SQIVND (reference sequence). The CDR3 has 15 residues. This CDR3 reads CASSIPPTGAIEQFF. In nucleotides, the CDR3 is TGTGCCAGTAGTATCCCCCCGACAGGGGCAATTGAGCAGTTCTTC. Looking up the rest from reference TRBV19 and TRBJ2-1 gives the full variable domain: DGGITQSPKYLFRKEGQNVTLSCEQNLNHDAMYWYRQDPGQGLRLIYYSQIVNDFQKGDIAEGYSVSREKKESFPLTVTSAQKNPTAFYLCASSIPPTGAIEQFFGPGTRLTVL.

This clone has only a few counts. V gene TRBV29-1 combines with J gene TRBJ2-7; D ambiguous. Germline-derived CDR1 and CDR2 are SQVTM and ANQGSEA. The CDR3 extends over 15 amino acids. Trimming pared 0 bases from V and 2 bases from J, leaving 14 bases between. Written as DNA, the CDR3 is TGCAGCGTTGAAGATCCCGGGTGGGTTACCTACGAGCAGTACTTC. Translating it yields CSVEDPGWVTYEQYF.

This sequence joins TRBV19 and TRBJ2-7; D is unresolved. CDR1 LNHDA and CDR2 SQIVND come from the germline V gene (reference sequence). V was trimmed by 4 bases and J by 0 bases, leaving 10 bases between them. This CDR3 is built from 14 residues. Written as DNA, the CDR3 is TGTGCCAGTAGTACGTCAGGTTACTCCTACGAGCAGTACTTC. It yields the protein CASSTSGYSYEQYF.

This clone showed up just a few times. CDR3 bases: TGCGCCAGCAGCGTCAGCGAAGAGACCCAGTACTTC. Translated: CASSVSEETQYF. This sequence joins TRBV5-1 and TRBJ2-5; D ambiguous. Germline-derived CDR1 and CDR2 are SGHRS and YFSETQ. The V and J ends lost 4 bases and 3 bases respectively, with 7 bases between them. The CDR3 loop spans 12 amino acids.

The chain recombines TRBV12-2 with TRBJ2-1; the table's TRBD1 call for D was not verified on the DNA. TRBV12-2 represents a pseudogene. The CDR3 runs to 16 residues. The CDR3 here is CAIWGRDRGLDNEQFF. CDR3 in DNA: TGTGCAATTTGGGGCAGGGACAGGGGACTAGACAATGAGCAGTTCTTC.

The chain joins TRBV28 to TRBJ2-1, with D possibly being TRBD2 (7 bases). The CDR3 is 19 amino acids. Germline CDR1 reads MDHEN; CDR2 reads SYDVKM. The V end was cut by 4 bases, the J end by 7 bases, with 29 bases between. CDR3 region: CASSSPFGGGVKRMNEQFF. In DNA, the CDR3 is TGTGCCAGCAGTTCCCCATTCGGCGGGGGCGTAAAAAGGATGAATGAGCAGTTCTTC.

The chain's CDR3 is CASSKDRGRVITAGYTF. The CDR3 DNA sequence: TGTGCCAGCAGCAAAGACAGGGGGCGCGTGATCACGGCTGGCTACACCTTC. This rearrangement joins TRBV21-1 to TRBJ1-2; whether TRBD1, the table's D call, matches the DNA was not checked. TRBV21-1 is a pseudogene. The CDR3 contains 17 residues.

This chain joins TRBV10-3 and TRBJ2-5; 10 bases agree with TRBD1. This CDR3 contains 15 residues. The V gene end was trimmed by 2 bases and the J gene end by 4 bases; junction bases not matched to a gene: 4. Germline values: CDR1 ENHRY, CDR2 SYGVKD. CDR3 sequence reads: CAISEQGQGIETQYF. The CDR3 DNA reads as TGTGCCATCAGTGAGCAGGGACAGGGGATAGAGACCCAGTACTTC.

The DNA for the CDR3 is TGTGCCAGCAGCTTCGTTGTGTCGGGTTTCTACAATGAGCAGTTCTTC. Protein: CASSFVVSGFYNEQFF. The gene calls are TRBV11-2 and TRBJ2-1; D call uncertain. Germline V gene sequence: CDR1 SGHAT, CDR2 FQNNGV. Deletions cut 3 bases from V and 3 bases from J, with 15 bases between. The CDR3 loop spans 16 amino acids.

The J gene is TRBJ2-6, the V gene TRBV30; 7 bases are a match to TRBD2. Germline V gene sequence: CDR1 GTSNPN, CDR2 SVGIG (reference sequence). The CDR3 spans 16 residues. The V segment lost 1 base and the J segment 2 bases; nucleotides outside the gene matches: 5. The CDR3 here is CAWSGGRMAGANVLTF. The CDR3 DNA reads as TGTGCCTGGAGTGGCGGGAGAATGGCTGGGGCCAACGTCCTGACTTTC.

V and J are TRBV5-1 and TRBJ2-2; 7 positions match TRBD2. The CDR3 contains 15 residues. V was clipped by 0 bases and J by 4 bases; unmatched bases: 3. Looked up from germline, CDR1 is SGHRS and CDR2 is YFSETQ. CDR3 sequence: CASSLALASTGELFF. DNA of the CDR3: TGCGCCAGCAGCTTGGCACTAGCGAGCACCGGGGAGCTGTTTTTT. The whole variable domain, remainder taken from reference TRBV5-1 and TRBJ2-2, is KAGVTQTPRYLIKTRGQQVTLSCSPISGHRSVSWYQQTPGQGLQFLFEYFSETQRNKGNFPGRFSGRQFSNSRSEMNVSTLELGDSALYLCASSLALASTGELFFGEGSRLTVL.